The subject of this entry is one T cell receptor beta chain. The specificity of this receptor is unknown. One base away there is no much larger clone; base qualities are not given. The germline V gene provides CDR1 SGHTA and CDR2 FQGNSA. The CDR3 measures 15 amino acids from cysteine to phenylalanine. Only CDR3 DNA is held: 45 bases, read in frame from base 1. Donors were approximately 42 systemically healthy Caucasian individuals from Russia aged about 6 to 100 years. Approximately 11 milliliters of peripheral blood were drawn from each donor into EDTA-treated Vacutainer tubes. Ficoll-Paque density-gradient centrifugation was used to isolate PBMCs, with at least 6.5 million per sample. Total RNA, at least 5.5 micrograms per sample, was extracted from PBMCs with Trizol reagent. For every donor, an aliquot of PBMCs went through flow cytometry to measure the percentages of naive CD45RAhigh/CD27high T cells.

These data belong to a study of blood T cells in healthy people across ages (dated by TCRdb to the mid-2010s). Context from the whole study: In model experiments, template switching captured about one uniquely barcoded TCR beta cDNA molecule for every two T cells. Age-related changes in TCR beta repertoire diversity were measured in the study by deep sequencing normalized with unique cDNA molecular identifiers. The donors were divided into four age groups: young (average around 17 years), middle-aged (around 41), aged (about 62) and long-lived (82). To avoid experimental bias, donors of different ages were distributed randomly across sequencing lanes. The study analyzed two additional independent replicas of 1 million unique cDNA reads from the same blood draw for two donors, one aged 18 to 29 and one aged 80 or older.

What the work shows at the level of the full study, not this receptor alone: Since profiling was done on bulk unsorted PBMCs, naive and antigen-experienced compartments could not be conclusively compared. As age increased, observed TCR beta diversity per million T cells dropped in a roughly linear way, and a significant reduction was already evident by age 40. The CMV infection status of donors was not known, potentially confounding age-related changes in expanded clonotypes. The long-lived group showed more naive CD4+ T cells, fewer expanded clones and increased TCR diversity than the aged group, suggesting age selection. Estimates of total diversity based on one million sequenced T cells were regarded as lower bounds and as underestimates. There was a strong correlation between observed TCR beta diversity and the percentage of naive T cells measured by flow cytometry.

Preparation of the library involved 5' RACE. TCRdb lists the instrument as Illumina HiSeq 2500. A second PCR of roughly 6 to 11 cycles was run with a J-beta primer mix and a sample-barcoded 5' primer. A template-switch 5' adaptor carrying 12 random nucleotides introduced a unique molecular identifier onto each TCR beta cDNA molecule. Each sample yielded at least 3 million CDR3-containing paired-end reads. All of the RNA was converted into first-strand cDNA using the Mint cDNA synthesis kit, with a TRBC-specific oligonucleotide serving as the primer. All cDNA was treated with uracil-DNA glycosylase and then went through a first 18-cycle PCR with the universal primers M1SS and BC2_uni_R. In the authors' own workflow: For normalization, 1 million high-quality reads, each with a distinct molecular identifier, were randomly selected from each sample. Instead of being binned into consensus sequences, reads with shared molecular identifiers were discarded. MiTCR, with a Q25 quality threshold and the strictest error-elimination algorithm, was used for CDR3 identification, clonotype clustering and error correction. A nonparametric unseen species model using Euler transformation provided a lower-bound estimate of total TCR beta diversity. Starting from the raw public reads, TCRdb applied fastp trimming at Q25, assembled clones with MiXCR and retained in-frame beta chains. Entries are consolidated by CDR3 protein sequence, retaining the most common genes and DNA. The V and J calls, along with clone size, are taken from TCRdb and not from the paper's own processing. Here the sample has some 750,000 distinct CDR3 sequences; 20% to 25% occur a single time. The ten top clones hold around 21% of the sample.

Rearrangement joined TRBV7-2 to TRBJ2-7; 5 matching bases give a weak D call of TRBD2. The DNA end is a closer match to TRBJ2-5, so the J assignment may be wrong. Sequenced: blood. This clonotype originated in a man in his 70s in good health. The nucleotides are TGTGCCAGCAGCTTAGCGCGAGGGTTTGAGGAGACCCAGTACTTC. Translated, this is CASSLARGFEETQYF.